This entry lists 18 T cell receptor beta chains sequenced from one sample in a study of OX40 agonist ivuxolimab in advanced cancers. The library was obtained by the immunoSEQ multiplex PCR assay. TCRdb provides this immuneACCESS table in a form limited to in-frame rearrangements. Some clones are lacking; in checked studies, under half of them reflect an unresolved V gene, and why the rest are absent is not known. The sample table lists 60,000 to 80,000 clones, roughly 85% of them with a count of one. The top ten clones comprise roughly 8.2% of the sample. Sequences were derived from CD4+ or CD8+ T cells sorted from blood, sampled in a trial of the OX40 agonist ivuxolimab. The receptors originated from an adult with an advanced solid tumor such as melanoma, head and neck, liver or kidney cancer.

The V gene is TRBV27, the J gene TRBJ1-2; 7 bases agree with TRBD1. Losses at the gene ends were 5 bases for V and 7 bases for J; bases not matched to a gene: 10. This CDR3 has 14 amino acids. The germline V gene encodes CDR1 MNHEY and CDR2 SMNVEV (reference sequence). The CDR3 sequence is CASSPHDRVGGYTF. CDR3 in DNA: TGTGCCAGCAGTCCTCACGACAGGGTTGGTGGCTACACCTTC.

This chain connects TRBV27 to TRBJ2-5, with D uncertain. The V end was cut by 3 bases, the J end by 5 bases, with 10 bases between. This CDR3 has 13 residues. Germline loops: CDR1 MNHEY, CDR2 SMNVEV (reference sequence). The chain's CDR3 is CASSFRDLETQYF. CDR3 DNA: TGTGCCAGCAGTTTCAGAGACCTCGAGACCCAGTACTTC.

The chain recombines TRBV5-1 with TRBJ2-2; weak D call: TRBD1 (5 bases). The length of the CDR3 is 14 residues. The germline V and J ends were trimmed by 0 bases and 4 bases, with 7 bases remaining between them. CDR1 and CDR2 (germline): SGHRS, YFSETQ. Written as DNA, the CDR3 is TGCGCCAGCAGCTTGGATGGGGCCACCGGGGAGCTGTTTTTT. This codes for CASSLDGATGELFF.

The V call is TRBV5-4, the J call TRBJ2-2, with 7 bases aligning to TRBD2. CDR1 and CDR2 (germline): SGHNT, YYREEE (reference sequence). CDR3 size: 15 residues. V gave up 2 bases and J gave up 5 bases; unmatched junction bases: 6. CDR3: CASSFTSAGTGELFF. For the CDR3, the DNA is TGTGCCAGCAGCTTTACTAGCGCGGGTACCGGGGAGCTGTTTTTT. The variable domain in full, with the rest retrieved from reference TRBV5-4 and TRBJ2-2, is ETGVTQSPTHLIKTRGQQVTLRCSSQSGHNTVSWYQQALGQGPQFIFQYYREEENGRGNFPPRFSGLQFPNYSSELNVNALELDDSALYLCASSFTSAGTGELFFGEGSRLTVL.

This clone was seen once. The chain employs TRBV12-5 and TRBJ1-3; no firm D call. Germline lookup yields CDR1 LGHNT and CDR2 FRNRAP. V shed 0 bases and J shed 4 bases, with 16 bases lying between them. This CDR3 comprises 17 residues. The CDR3 nucleotides are TGTGCTAGTGGTTTGGTCCAGCCCGGGGTTTACGGAAACACCATATATTTT. Protein product: CASGLVQPGVYGNTIYF.

V is TRBV5-1 and J is TRBJ2-7; the D gene could be TRBD1 or TRBD2 (5 bases each). The V end was cut by 0 bases, the J end by 2 bases, with 12 bases between. This CDR3 spans 15 amino acids. Per germline, CDR1 SGHRS and CDR2 YFSETQ. The CDR3 loop reads CASSLGGTAAYEQYF. The CDR3 DNA reads as TGCGCCAGCAGCTTGGGGGGGACGGCGGCCTACGAGCAGTACTTC. Variable domain in full (rest from reference TRBV5-1 and TRBJ2-7): KAGVTQTPRYLIKTRGQQVTLSCSPISGHRSVSWYQQTPGQGLQFLFEYFSETQRNKGNFPGRFSGRQFSNSRSEMNVSTLELGDSALYLCASSLGGTAAYEQYFGPGTRLTVT.

This clone was detected only once. The chain joins TRBV4-2 to TRBJ2-1; TRBD2 aligns across 7 bases. The trim removed 2 bases at V and 1 base at J, leaving 2 bases unmatched. This CDR3 comprises 15 residues. Looked up from germline, CDR1 is LGHNA and CDR2 is YNFKEQ. CDR3 bases: TGTGCCAGCAGCCAAATGGGGGGGTCCTACAATGAGCAGTTCTTC. It yields the protein CASSQMGGSYNEQFF.

This rearrangement joins TRBV4-1 to TRBJ2-7, with 10 bases identical to TRBD1. J lost 5 bases, V lost 7 bases, and 11 bases had no gene match. This CDR3 spans 15 amino acids. CDR1 and CDR2 (germline): MGHRA, YSYEKL. CDR3 region: CASTLGDRGRDEQYF. In DNA form, the CDR3 reads TGCGCCAGCACCCTCGGAGACAGGGGGCGGGACGAGCAGTACTTC.

The chain joins TRBV4-3 to TRBJ1-2; TRBD1 matches at 7 bases. The CDR3 is 16 amino acids. V trimming: 0 bases; J trimming: 7 bases; junction bases outside the gene matches: 11. The V gene's germline CDR1 is LGHNA and CDR2 YSLEER. The CDR3 protein is CASSQEGAGGPGGYTF. DNA for the CDR3: TGCGCCAGCAGCCAAGAAGGGGCAGGGGGACCGGGTGGCTACACCTTC.

This clone has more than one count but fewer than ten. The V call is TRBV21-1, the J call TRBJ2-7; the table calls TRBD1, which could not be checked here. TRBV21-1 is recorded as a pseudogene. This CDR3 is 15 amino acids long. The CDR3 DNA reads TGTGCCAGCAACCCCTCAGGGACAACGAAAGGCGAGCAGTACTTC. Amino acids: CASNPSGTTKGEQYF.

The chain is built from TRBV6-6 and TRBJ1-2, with 9 nucleotides matching TRBD1. The CDR3 is 13 residues long. The V gene end was trimmed by 5 bases and the J gene end by 4 bases; junction bases not matched to a gene: 2. The germline V gene encodes CDR1 MNHNY and CDR2 SVGAGI (reference sequence). The CDR3: CASSTTGGYGYTF. CDR3 bases: TGTGCCAGCAGTACGACAGGGGGCTATGGCTACACCTTC.

CDR3 sequence: CASSLGSGGQGAYEQYF. In DNA, the CDR3 is TGTGCCAGCAGCTTGGGATCCGGGGGACAGGGGGCCTACGAGCAGTACTTC. The genes are TRBV5-4 and TRBJ2-7; TRBD1 agrees at 11 bases. V dropped 0 bases and J dropped 2; count of bases not matched to a gene: 7. Germline lookup yields CDR1 SGHNT and CDR2 YYREEE (reference sequence). CDR3 length: 17 residues.

The chain links TRBV5-4 to TRBJ1-2; 10 bases are a match to TRBD1. CDR1 is SGHNT, CDR2 YYREEE, per germline (reference sequence). The junction had 15 bases not matched to a gene; V was cut back by 0 bases and J by 7 bases. The CDR3 loop spans 18 amino acids. The CDR3 DNA sequence: TGTGCCAGCAGCTTGGCAGGTCGCCCCGGGACAGGGGATGGTGGCTACACCTTC. Translated, it gives CASSLAGRPGTGDGGYTF. The variable domain in full, completed from reference TRBV5-4 and TRBJ1-2, reads ETGVTQSPTHLIKTRGQQVTLRCSSQSGHNTVSWYQQALGQGPQFIFQYYREEENGRGNFPPRFSGLQFPNYSSELNVNALELDDSALYLCASSLAGRPGTGDGGYTFGSGTRLTVV.

The chain is built from TRBV25-1 and TRBJ2-7; 7 bases align to TRBD1. Germline V lookup: CDR1 MGHDK, CDR2 SYGVNS. Unmatched junction bases numbered 5, after V lost 6 bases and J lost 3 bases. The length of the CDR3 is 13 residues. CDR3 coding DNA: TGTGCCAGCAGCGGGACAGAGAACTACGAGCAGTACTTC. The encoded protein is CASSGTENYEQYF.

The chain links TRBV18 to TRBJ2-1; 9 nucleotides line up with TRBD1. The CDR3 spans 20 residues. V trimming: 2 bases; J trimming: 0 bases; junction bases outside the gene matches: 14. The germline CDR1 and CDR2 sequences are KGHSH and LQKENI. CDR3 sequence: CASSPRSGQGTFSSYNEQFF. CDR3 nucleotides: TGTGCCAGCTCACCAAGATCGGGACAGGGCACCTTTAGCTCCTACAATGAGCAGTTCTTC.

The genes are TRBV2 and TRBJ2-6, with TRBD1 matching 12 bases. The germline V gene encodes CDR1 SNHLY and CDR2 FYNNEI. The trim removed 6 bases at V and 0 bases at J, leaving 3 bases unmatched. This CDR3 has 17 amino acids. For the CDR3, the DNA is TGTGCCAGCAGAGGGACAGGGGGCAGCTCTGGGGCCAACGTCCTGACTTTC. Translated, it gives CASRGTGGSSGANVLTF.

The V gene is TRBV7-2, the J gene TRBJ2-5; 7 nucleotides align to TRBD1. In germline, CDR1 is SGHTA, CDR2 FQGNSA. V trimming: 1 base; J trimming: 5 bases; junction bases outside the gene matches: 4. This CDR3 is 14 amino acids long. CDR3 residues: CASSLVGGRETQYF. The CDR3 DNA is TGTGCCAGCAGCTTAGTAGGGGGCAGGGAGACCCAGTACTTC.

The CDR3: CASSYLGEAGEQYF. The CDR3, as DNA: TGTGCCAGCAGTTACCTCGGGGAGGCCGGCGAGCAGTACTTC. This chain joins TRBV6-5 and TRBJ2-7; TRBD2 is a possible D gene (6 bases). Germline values: CDR1 MNHEY, CDR2 SVGAGI. CDR3 length: 14 amino acids. The ends were cut back, 2 bases at V and 6 bases at J, with 14 bases in the middle.